Listed here is a single TCR beta chain. Its matching antigen is unknown. Before the COVID-19 pandemic, during about 2010-2019, CD4+ T cells were taken from unexposed donors. The data belong to a study of CD4 T cells in relation to SARS-CoV-2 and coronaviruses. The CDR3 has 17 amino acids. The V gene end was trimmed by 4 bases and the J gene end by 6 bases; junction bases not matched to a gene: 13. Looked up from germline, CDR1 is SGHKS and CDR2 is YYEKEE (reference sequence). Method: immunoSEQ multiplex PCR; TCRdb's copy keeps in-frame clones and lacks some. The data show tens of thousands of clones, approximately 90% seen once. Findings and limits, study-wide: Crossreactivity was assessed only for spike protein, not other viral proteins. SARS-CoV-2-driven expansion was significantly weaker in crossreactive than monoreactive clones.

The V gene is TRBV5-5, the J gene TRBJ1-5; 10 bases match TRBD1. Sequenced: memory CD4+ T cells from PBMCs. The receptor's source is a human donor in good health. The CDR3: CASSRQPGQGEGQPQHF. Here the CDR3 DNA reads TGTGCCAGCAGCCGGCAGCCCGGACAGGGGGAAGGTCAGCCCCAGCATTTT.